This T cell receptor (beta chain) is drawn from a study of early T cells in non-severe SARS-CoV-2 infection. MiXCR, applied by TCRdb to the 5' RACE reads, yields one record per CDR3 protein. Of nearly 60,000 distinct CDR3 sequences listed, roughly an eighth are singletons. This clonotype was observed many times. Material for sequencing was whole blood. The sequence came from an adult who was a healthcare worker with PCR-confirmed SARS-CoV-2 infection or an uninfected control (not recorded which).

DNA of the CDR3: TGTGCCAGCAGTGACTTGACCGGGACTAGCGGACCCACGGAGGGGGCCAACGTCCTGACTTTC. This codes for CASSDLTGTSGPTEGANVLTF. The J gene is TRBJ2-6, the V gene TRBV6-6, with TRBD2 identical over 11 bases. This CDR3 contains 21 residues. Germline-derived CDR1 and CDR2 are MNHNY and SVGAGI (reference sequence). V lost 5 bases, J lost 4 bases, and 19 bases stayed unmatched.